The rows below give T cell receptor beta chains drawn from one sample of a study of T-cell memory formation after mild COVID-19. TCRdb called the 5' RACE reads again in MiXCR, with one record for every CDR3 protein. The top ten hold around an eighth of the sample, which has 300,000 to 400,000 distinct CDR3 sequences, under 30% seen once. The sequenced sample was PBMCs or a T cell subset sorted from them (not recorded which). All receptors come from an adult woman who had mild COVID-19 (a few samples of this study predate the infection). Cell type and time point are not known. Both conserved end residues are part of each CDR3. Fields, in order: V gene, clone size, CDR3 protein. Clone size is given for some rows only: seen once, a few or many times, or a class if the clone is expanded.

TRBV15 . CATSENGGTYNEQFF
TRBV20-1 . CSARAPWGAMNTEAFF
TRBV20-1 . CSARDRRLAGTDTQYF
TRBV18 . CASSPQNAGGPYNEQFF
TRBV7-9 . CASSLAWTSSTGELFF
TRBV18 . CASSQHLDRAPGDYGYTF
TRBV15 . CATSRDGTAYEQYF
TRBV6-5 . CASSLLGGLETQYF
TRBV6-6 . CASSYGSKTNSNQPQHF
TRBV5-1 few CASSFPSSTDTQYF
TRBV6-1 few CATVQGIMEYGYTF
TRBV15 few CATSRDSFSTYEQYF
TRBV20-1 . CSASTENRGLTTGELFF
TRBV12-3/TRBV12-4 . CASSLAHTYEQYF
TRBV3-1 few CASSRDRDHEQYF
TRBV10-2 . CASRSAAGGSDTQYF
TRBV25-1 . CASSELAMGTDTQYF
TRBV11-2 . CASSYDRVGYTF
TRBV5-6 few CASTEVGRSYNEQFF
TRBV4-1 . CASSQPKTGNTEAFF
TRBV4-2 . CASSQERVGSGSPLHF
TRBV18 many CASSPGQGHGYTF
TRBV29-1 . CSAWDNSYEQYF
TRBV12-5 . CASGLGGEGETQYF
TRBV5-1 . CASAGGLQETQYF
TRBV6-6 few CASSYETADTQYF
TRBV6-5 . CASRSHPRTGGTEAFF
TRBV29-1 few CSVPTNTGELFF